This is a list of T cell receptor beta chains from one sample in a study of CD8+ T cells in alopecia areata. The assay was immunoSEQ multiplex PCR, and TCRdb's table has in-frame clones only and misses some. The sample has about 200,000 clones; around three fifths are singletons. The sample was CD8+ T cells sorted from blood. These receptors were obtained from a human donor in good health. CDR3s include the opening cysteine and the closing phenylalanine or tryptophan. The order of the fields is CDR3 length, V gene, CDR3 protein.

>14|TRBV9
CASSVAVGFRGYTF
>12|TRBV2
CASSDRGSGYTF
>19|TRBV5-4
CASSLSFRDRVSPTDTQYF
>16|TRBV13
CASSPLFGAGSTEAFF
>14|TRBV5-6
CASSLIGGRTEAFF
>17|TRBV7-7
CASSLRATSGGQETQYF
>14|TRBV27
CASSLTVSYNEQFF
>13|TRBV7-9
CASSHRVDTEAFF
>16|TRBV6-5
CASSFSTAPNGYGYTF
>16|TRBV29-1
CSLRLRASGANTEAFF
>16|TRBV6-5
CASSYQGGVITDTQYF
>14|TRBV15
CATSPGTGKDTQYF
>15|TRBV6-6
CASSYIGGINQPQHF
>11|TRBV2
CASRRDSEAFF
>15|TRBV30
CAWSDAPGTKETQYF
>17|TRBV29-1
CSVEDTFGSANTGELFF
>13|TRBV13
CASSETGADTQYF
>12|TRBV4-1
CASTRGDNEQFF
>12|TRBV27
CASSRLTDTQYF
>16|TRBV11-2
CASSPRGSGSTDTQYF
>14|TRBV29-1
CSVAGNSGANVLTF
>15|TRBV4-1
CASSQEEGSSYEQYF
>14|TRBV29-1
CSALGRSSYNEQFF
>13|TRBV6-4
CASSERIMDTQYF
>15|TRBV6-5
CASSSSPGLYNEQFF
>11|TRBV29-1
CSVAGEHGYTF
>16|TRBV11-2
CASSFDVRGSNYEQYF
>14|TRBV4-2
CASSQAGGGETQYF
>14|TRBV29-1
CSALPRESGNTIYF
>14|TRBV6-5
CASNGRVYNQPQHF
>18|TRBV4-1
CASSQGWGIDESNQPQHF
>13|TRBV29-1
CSVDPSTGSSYTF
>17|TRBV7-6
CASSYGQPARTGNTIYF
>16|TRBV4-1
CASSQVVPGLALPAFF
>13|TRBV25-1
CASSDRRDSGYTF
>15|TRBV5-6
CASSRDPSQSTEAFF
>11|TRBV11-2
CASSLVEEQYF
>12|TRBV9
CASSVAGGKLFF